What follows are 13 T cell receptor beta chains derived from one specimen sequenced in a study of post-analysis software for immune sequencing data. Study conclusions and caveats: A few TRBV segments occurring more often in patients than controls included TRBV5-6, TRBV5-1 and TRBV20-1.

Their target antigens are unknown. Presence of unique molecular identifiers characterized the TCR beta cDNA libraries. TCRdb called the PCR reads again in MiXCR, with one record for every CDR3 protein. Of roughly 800,000 distinct CDR3 sequences listed, approximately 44% are singletons. The sample comprised blood. All receptors come from a girl under 18 with multiple sclerosis.

A word on this clonotype: One base away lies a much larger clone, so this may be a sequencing read error. The chain is built from TRBV4-2 and TRBJ1-2; possible D gene TRBD1, 6 bases. This CDR3 has 17 residues. CDR1 and CDR2 from the germline V gene are LGHNA and YNFKEQ. V lost 0 bases and J lost 6, with 20 bases in between. The CDR3 coding sequence is TGTGCCAGCAGCCAAGATTGGGCAGGGGCCGGAGGTAATGGCTACACCTTC. Translation: CASSQDWAGAGGNGYTF.

V is TRBV15 and J is TRBJ1-2, with 7 bases lining up with TRBD1. There are 16 residues in the CDR3. Germline V gene data show CDR1 as LNHNV and CDR2 as YYDKDF (reference sequence). J lost 4 bases, V lost 0 bases, and 8 bases had no gene match. CDR3 bases: TGTGCCACCAGCAGAGATGCCAGGGGGGAGATCTATGGCTACACCTTC. Protein: CATSRDARGEIYGYTF. The full variable domain, rest sourced from reference TRBV15 and TRBJ1-2, is DAMVIQNPRYQVTQFGKPVTLSCSQTLNHNVMYWYQQKSSQAPKLLFHYYDKDFNNEADTPDNFQSRRPNTSFCFLDIRSPGLGDTAMYLCATSRDARGEIYGYTFGSGTRLTVV.

V gene TRBV6-6 combines with J gene TRBJ2-7; tentatively, D is TRBD1 or TRBD2 (6 bases each). Germline assignment: CDR1 MNHNY and CDR2 SVGAGI (reference sequence). CDR3 size: 14 residues. V was cut by 0 bases and J by 10 bases, with 16 bases left in between. CDR3 region: CASSYSRDTRNQYF. As DNA, the CDR3 is TGTGCCAGCAGTTACTCGCGGGACACAAGAAATCAGTACTTC.

In DNA form, the CDR3 reads TGCAGTGCTGTGGAGGACAGGAGGACTCTCTACGAGCAGTACTTC. Translation: CSAVEDRRTLYEQYF. The rearrangement joins TRBV20-1 to TRBJ2-5, with 7 bases aligning to TRBD1. The last part of the DNA fits TRBJ2-7 better; the J call may be wrong. CDR1 is DFQATT, CDR2 SNEGSKA, per germline (reference sequence). The CDR3 is 15 residues long.

This chain uses TRBV12-3 or TRBV12-4 with TRBJ2-3; perhaps TRBD1 as D (8 bases). V shed 4 bases and J shed 9 bases, with 23 bases lying between them. The CDR3 runs 16 residues. The DNA of the CDR3 is TGTGCCAGCAGTTCGCACAGGGGGGGATTCTCTATGACGCAGTATTTT. Translation: CASSSHRGGFSMTQYF.

This chain connects TRBV25-1 to TRBJ2-7, with 9 bases fitting TRBD1. The DNA end lines up better with TRBJ2-4; the J call may be wrong. CDR1 MGHDK and CDR2 SYGVNS come from the germline V gene. The CDR3 is 14 amino acids. CDR3 protein: CASSTQGQGNIQYF. As DNA, the CDR3 is TGTGCCAGCAGTACCCAGGGACAGGGAAACATTCAGTACTTC.

The gene calls are TRBV29-1 and TRBJ2-3; 12 bases line up with TRBD2. CDR3 length equals 16 residues. CDR1 is SQVTM and CDR2 is ANQGSEA in the germline V gene. V lost 6 bases and J lost 2; bases outside the gene matches: 9. DNA of the CDR3: TGCAGCGTCGGGCTACTAGCGGGAGGCGTCACAGATACGCAGTATTTT. It codes for CSVGLLAGGVTDTQYF.

Concerning this clonotype itself: At one end the junction does not follow the germline gene, possibly because of a read error. The gene calls are TRBV14 and TRBJ2-7, with D possibly being TRBD2 (6 bases). Per the germline V gene, CDR1 is SGHDN and CDR2 is FVKESK. CDR3 length: 15 residues. The CDR3 sequence is CASSQYLAGPYEQYF. DNA of the CDR3: TGTGCCAGCAGCCAATATTTGGCGGGACCCTATGAGCAGTACTTC. The full variable domain, with the rest looked up from reference TRBV14 and TRBJ2-7, is EAGVTQFPSHSVIEKGQTVTLRCDPISGHDNLYWYRRVMGKEIKFLLHFVKESKQDESGMPNNRFLAERTGGTYSTLKVQPAELEDSGVYFCASSQYLAGPYEQYFGPGTRLTVT.

This clonotype was picked up one time. A read error may produce the germline difference seen at one junction end. The V and J genes are TRBV11-2 and TRBJ2-7, with D possibly matching TRBD2 (7 bases). The germline CDR1 and CDR2 sequences are SGHAT and FQNNGV. This CDR3 region has 14 residues. The CDR3 loop reads CASSLGGDIYEQYF. The CDR3, as DNA: TGCGCCAGCAGCTTAGGGGGGGACATCTACGAGCAGTACTTC.

CDR3 coding DNA: TGCAGCCTTGGGGCGGGAGGGTCCTACAATGAGCAGTTCTTC. Translation gives CSLGAGGSYNEQFF. The rearrangement joins TRBV20-1 to TRBJ2-1, with 9 nucleotides matching TRBD2. There are 14 residues in the CDR3. Germline V CDR1 and CDR2: DFQATT, SNEGSKA (reference sequence).

The CDR3, as DNA: TGTGCCAGCAGCTCACCGGCTTTGGCTAACTATGGCTACACCTTC. Encoded protein: CASSSPALANYGYTF. This chain joins TRBV7-9 and TRBJ1-2; D gene uncertain. Germline V gene lookup returns CDR1 SEHNR and CDR2 FQNEAQ (reference sequence). Trimming stripped 4 bases from V and 0 bases from J, with 12 bases between. The CDR3 loop spans 15 amino acids.

This clonotype appeared a few times. This chain links TRBV7-2 with TRBJ2-4; 8 nucleotides align to TRBD2. Trimming removed 1 base from V and 5 bases from J; junction bases left unmatched: 4. Germline V lookup: CDR1 SGHTA, CDR2 FQGNSA. The CDR3 totals 15 residues. CDR3 in DNA: TGTGCCAGCAGCTTAGTCTCGGGGGGGCAAAACATTCAGTACTTC. Translation: CASSLVSGGQNIQYF. Full variable domain (rest looked up from reference TRBV7-2 and TRBJ2-4): GAGVSQSPSNKVTEKGKDVELRCDPISGHTALYWYRQSLGQGLEFLIYFQGNSAPDKSGLPSDRFSAERTGGSVSTLTIQRTQQEDSAVYLCASSLVSGGQNIQYFGAGTRLSVL.

This clonotype has only a few counts. The V gene is TRBV27, the J gene TRBJ1-4; 9 bases agree with TRBD1. The CDR3 has 17 amino acids. The germline CDR1 and CDR2 sequences are MNHEY and SMNVEV (reference sequence). V shed 6 bases, J shed 7 bases, and the junction held 15 bases outside the gene matches. The CDR3 reads CASSQTGGVGQGEKLFF. The DNA for the CDR3 is TGTGCCAGCAGCCAGACAGGGGGGGTCGGGCAAGGTGAAAAACTGTTTTTT.